Listed here are 2 T cell receptor beta chains from one sample, sequenced in a study of CD8 T cells in Susac syndrome. RNA amounts of roughly 0.5 to 1 ug underwent reverse transcription with random hexamers. TCRdb redid the calling of the immunoSEQ multiplex PCR reads with MiXCR, one entry per CDR3 protein. The sample holds 100,000 or so distinct CDR3 sequences, 85% to 95% seen once. Sample: CD8+ T cells from PBMCs. These receptors were collected from a human donor in good health.

V and J are TRBV2 and TRBJ2-7; D not certain. Trimming pared 8 bases from V and 7 bases from J, leaving 18 bases between. The CDR3 is made up of 13 amino acids. Germline V gene sequence: CDR1 SNHLY, CDR2 FYNNEI. CDR3 nucleotide sequence: TGTGCCAGCGGCCTGTGGCCAAAGAAGGAGCAGTACTTC. It is translated as CASGLWPKKEQYF.

This chain joins TRBV6-2 or TRBV6-3 and TRBJ2-7, with D tentatively TRBD1 (5 bases). Trimming left V 2 bases short and J 2 bases short, with 10 bases between. The germline V gene has CDR1 MNHEY and CDR2 SVGEGT. This CDR3 has 14 residues. CDR3 sequence: CASSYDSLTYEQYF. In DNA, the CDR3 is TGTGCCAGCAGTTACGACAGCTTGACCTACGAGCAGTACTTC.